This is a list of T cell receptor beta chains from one sample in a study of blood T cells in healthy people across ages. TCRdb fed the 5' RACE reads into MiXCR, producing one record per CDR3 protein. The sample lists some 860,000 distinct CDR3 sequences, more than 50% occurring once. Specimen: blood. The origin of the receptors is a man aged 35-49 years in good health. Both conserved end residues are part of each CDR3. D genes are given only for firm matches. Size tells how often a clone was seen (once, few, many) or the class of an expanded clone, and some rows leave it out.

size: once; D: .; J: TRBJ1-1; V: TRBV12-3/TRBV12-4; CDR3: CASSLVTSGLMNTEAFF; DNA: TGTGCCAGCAGTTTAGTAACTTCGGGACTTATGAACACTGAAGCTTTCTTT
size: .; D: .; J: TRBJ2-7; V: TRBV5-1; CDR3: CASSRGGQGSYEQYF; DNA: TGCGCCAGCAGCCGGGGGGGACAGGGCTCCTACGAGCAGTACTTC
size: .; D: .; J: TRBJ2-1; V: TRBV7-7; CDR3: CASSEGDYNEQFF; DNA: TGTGCTAGCAGCGAGGGCGACTACAATGAGCAGTTCTTC
size: .; D: .; J: TRBJ1-2; V: TRBV9; CDR3: CASSGRTAGYTF; DNA: TGTGCCAGCAGCGGGAGGACCGCTGGCTACACCTTC
size: few; D: .; J: TRBJ2-6; V: TRBV12-3/TRBV12-4; CDR3: CASSLRLLGAGQTGANVLTF; DNA: TGTGCCAGCAGTTTAAGGCTACTTGGGGCAGGGCAAACTGGGGCCAACGTCCTGACTTTC
size: few; D: TRBD2; J: TRBJ2-7; V: TRBV20-1; CDR3: CSARDRHGRPNLAEQYF; DNA: TGCAGTGCTAGAGATCGTCACGGGAGGCCGAACCTGGCCGAGCAGTACTTC
size: .; D: .; J: TRBJ2-7; V: TRBV2; CDR3: CASSEGGQQYF; DNA: TGTGCCAGCAGTGAAGGGGGACAGCAGTACTTC
size: few; D: .; J: TRBJ2-1; V: TRBV9; CDR3: CASSVADRATGEQFF; DNA: TGTGCCAGCAGCGTAGCTGATAGGGCCACGGGGGAGCAGTTCTTC
size: few; D: TRBD2; J: TRBJ2-5; V: TRBV7-3; CDR3: CASSPSPGGRETQYF; DNA: TGTGCCAGCAGCCCCTCTCCGGGAGGGAGGGAGACCCAGTACTTC
size: .; D: .; J: TRBJ1-2; V: TRBV7-3; CDR3: CASSLMGREQNGYTF; DNA: TGTGCCAGCAGCTTAATGGGGAGGGAACAAAATGGCTACACCTTC
size: .; D: .; J: TRBJ2-1; V: TRBV6-2/TRBV6-3; CDR3: CASSSDTNEQFF; DNA: TGTGCCAGCAGCTCGGACACCAATGAGCAGTTCTTC
size: .; D: .; J: TRBJ1-1; V: TRBV5-4; CDR3: CASSLTNLVSSTEAFF; DNA: TGTGCCAGCAGCCTGACAAATCTGGTATCTAGCACTGAAGCTTTCTTT
size: few; D: .; J: TRBJ2-1; V: TRBV5-1; CDR3: CASSSQGVNEQFF; DNA: TGCGCCAGCAGCTCCCAAGGCGTCAATGAGCAGTTCTTC
size: .; D: .; J: TRBJ2-5; V: TRBV3-1; CDR3: CASSRDFVETQYF; DNA: TGTGCCAGCAGCCGGGACTTCGTGGAGACCCAGTACTTC
size: .; D: .; J: TRBJ2-7; V: TRBV10-3; CDR3: CAIMPEMAYEQYF; DNA: TGTGCCATCATGCCCGAGATGGCCTACGAGCAGTACTTC
size: .; D: .; J: TRBJ2-5; V: TRBV7-8; CDR3: CASSLDRGGQETQYF; DNA: TGTGCCAGCAGCTTAGACCGTGGAGGACAAGAGACCCAGTACTTC
size: few; D: .; J: TRBJ2-1; V: TRBV25-1; CDR3: CASRDGPYNEQFF; DNA: TGTGCCAGCAGGGACGGTCCCTACAATGAGCAGTTCTTC
size: .; D: TRBD2; J: TRBJ2-2; V: TRBV10-2; CDR3: CAVDGRGNTGELFF; DNA: TGCGCCGTTGACGGGAGGGGGAACACCGGGGAGCTGTTTTTT
size: .; D: .; J: TRBJ2-7; V: TRBV5-1; CDR3: CASSFEGHSYEQYF; DNA: TGCGCCAGCAGTTTCGAGGGACACAGCTACGAGCAGTACTTC
size: once; D: .; J: TRBJ2-1; V: TRBV7-2; CDR3: CASSRPPNEQFF; DNA: TGTGCCAGCAGCCGGCCCCCCAATGAGCAGTTCTTC
size: .; D: .; J: TRBJ2-3; V: TRBV5-1; CDR3: CASSLQPVSQVDTQYF; DNA: TGCGCCAGCAGCCTGCAGCCCGTGAGCCAAGTAGATACGCAGTATTTT
size: .; D: .; J: TRBJ1-5; V: TRBV20-1; CDR3: CSASYVSNQPQHF; DNA: TGCAGTGCTAGCTACGTAAGTAATCAGCCCCAGCATTTT
size: .; D: .; J: TRBJ1-6; V: TRBV28; CDR3: CASSFGDRRNSPLHF; DNA: TGTGCCAGCAGTTTCGGGGACCGACGAAATTCACCCCTCCACTTT
size: .; D: TRBD2; J: TRBJ2-7; V: TRBV2; CDR3: CASRGLTSGVSSEQYF; DNA: TGTGCCAGCAGGGGCTTGACTAGCGGGGTCTCGAGCGAGCAGTACTTC
size: .; D: TRBD1; J: TRBJ1-2; V: TRBV18; CDR3: CASSPSTGLNYGYTF; DNA: TGTGCCAGCTCACCCTCGACAGGGTTAAACTATGGCTACACCTTC
size: .; D: .; J: TRBJ2-7; V: TRBV20-1; CDR3: CSASIGLGDEQYF; DNA: TGCAGTGCTAGCATAGGGTTGGGCGACGAGCAGTACTTC
size: .; D: .; J: TRBJ2-4; V: TRBV27; CDR3: CASSPRPGTANIQYF; DNA: TGTGCCAGCAGTCCCCGACCCGGGACCGCAAACATTCAGTACTTC
size: few; D: .; J: TRBJ2-3; V: TRBV7-9; CDR3: CAHIRPNTPPSTDTQYF; DNA: TGTGCCCATATCAGGCCCAACACTCCACCCTCGACAGATACGCAGTATTTT
size: few; D: .; J: TRBJ2-3; V: TRBV24-1; CDR3: CATSEGRGTDTQYF; DNA: TGTGCCACCAGTGAGGGGCGAGGCACAGATACGCAGTATTTT
size: .; D: TRBD1; J: TRBJ2-1; V: TRBV11-3; CDR3: CASSLRGQGGEQFF; DNA: TGTGCCAGCAGCCTCCGGGGACAGGGGGGTGAGCAGTTCTTC
size: .; D: TRBD2; J: TRBJ2-2; V: TRBV4-2; CDR3: CASSQAFGGTTNTGELFF; DNA: TGTGCCAGCAGCCAAGCGTTCGGCGGGACTACGAACACCGGGGAGCTGTTTTTT
size: .; D: TRBD1; J: TRBJ2-1; V: TRBV5-1; CDR3: CASSPRPGTGSNEQFF; DNA: TGCGCCAGCAGCCCCCGACCCGGGACAGGGAGCAATGAGCAGTTCTTC
size: .; D: .; J: TRBJ2-1; V: TRBV7-2; CDR3: CASSSSIYNEQFF; DNA: TGTGCCAGCAGCTCCTCTATCTACAATGAGCAGTTCTTC
size: few; D: TRBD2; J: TRBJ2-3; V: TRBV27; CDR3: CASSYRGSGTDTQYF; DNA: TGTGCCAGCAGTTACCGCGGGAGTGGGACAGATACGCAGTATTTT
size: .; D: .; J: TRBJ2-1; V: TRBV20-1; CDR3: CSANPPRRSYNEQFF; DNA: TGCAGTGCCAACCCCCCTAGGCGATCGTACAATGAGCAGTTCTTC